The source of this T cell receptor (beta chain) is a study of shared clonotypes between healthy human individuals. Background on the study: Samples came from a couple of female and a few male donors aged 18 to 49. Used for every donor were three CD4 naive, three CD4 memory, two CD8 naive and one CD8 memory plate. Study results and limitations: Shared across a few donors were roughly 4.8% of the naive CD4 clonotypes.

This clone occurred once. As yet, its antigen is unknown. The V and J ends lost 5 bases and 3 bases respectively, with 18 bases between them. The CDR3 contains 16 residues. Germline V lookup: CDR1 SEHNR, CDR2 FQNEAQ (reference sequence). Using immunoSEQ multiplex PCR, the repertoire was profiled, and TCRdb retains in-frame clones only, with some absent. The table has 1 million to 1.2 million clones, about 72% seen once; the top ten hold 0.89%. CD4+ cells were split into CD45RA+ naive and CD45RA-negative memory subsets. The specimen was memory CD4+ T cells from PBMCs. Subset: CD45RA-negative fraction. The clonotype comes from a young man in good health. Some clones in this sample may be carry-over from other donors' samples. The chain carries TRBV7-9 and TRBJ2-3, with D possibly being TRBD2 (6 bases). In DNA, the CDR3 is TGTGCCAGCAGCACACGCGGGACTTTCACGACAGATACGCAGTATTTT. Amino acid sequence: CASSTRGTFTTDTQYF.